These T cell receptor beta chains were read from a single sample in a study of cytomegalovirus exposure and HLA in healthy donors. Measured with immunoSEQ multiplex PCR; TCRdb has only the in-frame clones, and not every one. The sample holds roughly 100,000 clones; approximately 70% are singletons and the top ten take about 0.8%. The sequenced sample consisted of PBMCs. All receptors come from a boy between 10 and 17 years old in good health and CMV-seronegative. Both conserved end residues are part of each CDR3. The D gene is left open where the match is weak. Some rows mark clone size as missing; the rest say once, few, many or name a class of expanded clone.

TRBD2 TRBJ2-3 TRBV4-1 NA TGCGCCAGCAGCCAAGATCCGGGGACTAGCGGGCTTGATACGCAGTATTTT CASSQDPGTSGLDTQYF
NA TRBJ1-4 TRBV6-5 once TGTGCCAGCAGGACGACAGGCGCCAATGAAAAACTGTTTTTT CASRTTGANEKLFF
TRBD2 TRBJ2-7 TRBV30 NA TGTGCCTTTAGGGGGCTAGCGGGGGGCCAACCTGCCTACGAGCAGTACTTC CAFRGLAGGQPAYEQYF
TRBD1 TRBJ1-3 TRBV6-4 NA TGTGCCAGCAGTGTTCAGAGAGGACAGGGCAGAAACACCATATATTTT CASSVQRGQGRNTIYF
NA TRBJ1-6 TRBV27 few TGTGCCAGCAGGGCAGGGTTTAATTCACCCCTCCACTTT CASRAGFNSPLHF
TRBD2 TRBJ2-1 TRBV6-5 NA TGTGCCAGCAGGAGTAGCGGGAATGAGCAGTTCTTC CASRSSGNEQFF
NA TRBJ2-6 TRBV28 NA TGTGCCAGCAGTCCCACGACAGCCTTCCACTCTGGGGCCAACGTCCTGACTTTC CASSPTTAFHSGANVLTF
NA TRBJ2-5 TRBV5-1 NA TGCGCCAGCAGCTTGGTGGGGGCAAACCAAGAGACCCAGTACTTC CASSLVGANQETQYF
NA TRBJ1-5 TRBV28 NA TGTGCCAGCAGCCTCCTCCCAGGGGCCGACAATCAGCCCCAGCATTTT CASSLLPGADNQPQHF
NA TRBJ1-1 TRBV7-9 NA TGTGCCAGCAGCTTAGCGCAGTACAGGGCACCTTTGAACACTGAAGCTTTCTTT CASSLAQYRAPLNTEAFF
NA TRBJ2-2 TRBV6-6 NA TGTGCCAGCAGGAGTCAGGGAAACACCGGGGAGCTGTTTTTT CASRSQGNTGELFF
TRBD2 TRBJ2-3 TRBV19 NA TGTGCCAGTAGTCAAGTAGCGGGAGAAGTAGATACGCAGTATTTT CASSQVAGEVDTQYF
NA TRBJ1-2 TRBV6-5 NA TGTGCCAGCAGTCACCCAAAACAGGGTAGAGCACGCTACACCTTC CASSHPKQGRARYTF
NA TRBJ1-2 TRBV9 once TGTGCCAGCAGCGTATCCCCCGATCCAGGCTATGGCTACACCTTC CASSVSPDPGYGYTF
NA TRBJ1-5 TRBV7-8 few TGTGCCAGCAGCCACTTGGGGGGGAGCAATCAGCCCCAGCATTTT CASSHLGGSNQPQHF
TRBD1 TRBJ2-7 TRBV5-4 NA TGTGCCAGCAGGTCAGGGCGGGGACAGGACATACCAATCTACGAGCAGTACTTC CASRSGRGQDIPIYEQYF
NA TRBJ1-4 TRBV4-1 few TGCGCCAGCAGCCAAGTACAGGGAAGCGAAAAACTGTTTTTT CASSQVQGSEKLFF
TRBD1 TRBJ1-3 TRBV6-5 few TGTGCCAGCAGTAGAGACAGGGCGTCTGGAAACACCATATATTTT CASSRDRASGNTIYF
TRBD2 TRBJ2-1 TRBV9 few TGTGCCAGCAGCGTAGATGGTGGGAGGGCCCACAATGAGCAGTTCTTC CASSVDGGRAHNEQFF
NA TRBJ1-2 TRBV7-9 NA TGTGCCAGCAGCCCCCGGGACAAACCAGTGAATGGCTACACCTTC CASSPRDKPVNGYTF